A single sample gave rise to the 18 T cell receptor beta chains below, sequenced in a study of blood T cell repertoires in COVID-19. The repertoire was sequenced with immunoSEQ multiplex PCR; TCRdb's copy has only in-frame clones and lacks some. The sample lists about 120,000 clones; about 89% were seen once. The source material was peripheral blood. The receptor set was obtained from a human donor with acute or convalescent COVID-19. The donor label of this sample is uncertain.

J is TRBJ2-3 and V is TRBV6-2 or TRBV6-3, with TRBD2 as a possible D gene (5 bases). The germline V gene has CDR1 MNHEY and CDR2 SVGEGT. V was shortened by 4 bases and J by 0 bases, with 11 bases between the two germline ends. This CDR3 is built from 15 residues. CDR3 sequence (DNA): TGTGCCAGCAGTTCCGCTAGCCGTAGCACAGATACGCAGTATTTT. This codes for CASSSASRSTDTQYF.

This clone has a single count. The chain couples TRBV7-2 to TRBJ1-3; 8 bases fit TRBD1. Trimming took 3 bases from V and 2 from J; bases not matched to a gene: 3. CDR3 size: 15 residues. Germline V gene data show CDR1 as SGHTA and CDR2 as FQGNSA. DNA of the CDR3: TGTGCCAGCAGCTTGACGGACAGGGCTGGAAACACCATATATTTT. It yields the protein CASSLTDRAGNTIYF.

The table lists this clone with a few counts. This chain connects TRBV7-3 to TRBJ2-2; D might be TRBD1 (6 bases). Germline V gene lookup returns CDR1 SGHTA and CDR2 FQGTGA. The CDR3 extends over 15 amino acids. Trimming removed 0 bases at V and 8 bases at J, with 13 bases between. As DNA, the CDR3 is TGTGCCAGCAGCTTAACTCGGTCAGACAGGGGGGAGCTGTTTTTT. Translating it yields CASSLTRSDRGELFF.

The CDR3 DNA is TGTGCCAGCAGCCATACTAGCCATAATTCACCCCTCCACTTT. Its translation: CASSHTSHNSPLHF. This chain joins TRBV3-1 (or the pseudogene TRBV3-2) and TRBJ1-6; D not resolved. The germline CDR1 and CDR2 sequences are LGHDT and YNNKEL (reference sequence). The CDR3 contains 14 residues. The V gene lost 3 bases and the J gene lost 5 bases, with 8 bases spanning the gap.

The chain employs TRBV29-1 and TRBJ1-2, with a weak D call TRBD1 (5 bases). The CDR3 is 14 amino acids. V lost 4 bases, J lost 7 bases, and 19 bases lay in between. From germline, CDR1 is SQVTM and CDR2 ANQGSEA. CDR3 nucleotides: TGCAGCGTTGCGTCGGTCCCCTCCGGGGGTGGCTACACCTTC. This codes for CSVASVPSGGGYTF.

V is TRBV27 and J is TRBJ2-6; 7 nucleotides align to TRBD1. This CDR3 spans 16 amino acids. V lost 5 bases to trimming and J lost 1 base; unmatched junction nucleotides: 5. CDR1 MNHEY and CDR2 SMNVEV come from the germline V gene (reference sequence). CDR3 amino acids: CASSLTGVSGANVLTF. The CDR3 nucleotides read TGTGCCAGCAGTCTCACAGGGGTTTCTGGGGCCAACGTCCTGACTTTC.

The J gene is TRBJ2-7, the V gene TRBV6-5; 13 bases match TRBD2. The CDR3 has 15 amino acids. Germline lookup yields CDR1 MNHEY and CDR2 SVGAGI. The trim removed 5 bases at V and 4 bases at J, leaving 5 bases unmatched. CDR3 sequence: CASSLGTSGTYEQYF. CDR3 coding DNA: TGTGCCAGCAGTCTAGGGACTAGCGGGACATACGAGCAGTACTTC.

This rearrangement joins TRBV7-9 to TRBJ2-7; tentative D call: TRBD1 (6 bases). Trimming shortened V by 5 bases and J by 7 bases, and 15 bases separated the two germline ends. CDR1 and CDR2 (germline): SEHNR, FQNEAQ (reference sequence). The CDR3 consists of 13 residues. The CDR3 sequence: CASSRDTFGEQYF. The CDR3 DNA reads as TGTGCCAGCAGCCGGGACACGTTCGGTGAGCAGTACTTC.

The CDR3 loop reads CASSVVGGPGEKLFF. In DNA form, the CDR3 reads TGTGCCAGCAGCGTAGTGGGGGGGCCAGGAGAAAAACTGTTTTTT. The V call is TRBV9, the J call TRBJ1-4, with D tentatively TRBD1 (6 bases). Per germline, CDR1 SGDLS and CDR2 YYNGEE. This CDR3 comprises 15 residues. Trimming took 0 bases from V and 8 from J, leaving 14 bases between them.

V is TRBV5-1 and J is TRBJ2-3; weak D call: TRBD2 (7 bases). This CDR3 spans 15 amino acids. CDR1 and CDR2 (germline): SGHRS, YFSETQ. Trimming removed 2 bases from V and 14 bases from J, with 24 bases in between. The CDR3 nucleotides read TGCGCCAGCAGCTTAGGGGGGGCCCAGTCAACGAGTAGGTATTTT. Amino acids: CASSLGGAQSTSRYF.

This chain uses TRBV14 with TRBJ1-2, with D maybe TRBD1 (6 bases). The CDR3 contains 16 residues. V was trimmed by 0 bases and J by 8 bases, leaving 19 bases between them. The germline gives CDR1 SGHDN, CDR2 FVKESK. The CDR3 coding sequence is TGTGCCAGCAGCCAAGATCGGCGCAGGGGCTTACGGGGCTACACCTTC. Its translation is CASSQDRRRGLRGYTF.

This chain uses TRBV27 with TRBJ1-2; 10 nucleotides align to TRBD1. This CDR3 region has 18 residues. V shed 3 bases, J shed 4 bases, and the junction held 14 bases outside the gene matches. Germline V gene lookup returns CDR1 MNHEY and CDR2 SMNVEV (reference sequence). The DNA for the CDR3 is TGTGCCAGCAGTTTCTTCTCTGGAACTCGGGACAGGGGCTATGGCTACACCTTC. Its translation: CASSFFSGTRDRGYGYTF.

This chain's CDR3 is CASNTGQESNQPQHF. The CDR3 nucleotides are TGCGCCAGCAATACGGGACAAGAGAGCAATCAGCCCCAGCATTTT. The chain combines TRBV23-1 with TRBJ1-5; D may be TRBD1 (6 bases). TRBV23-1 is filed as an ORF, its function uncertain. V was pared by 7 bases and J by 1 base, with 14 bases between. The length of the CDR3 is 15 residues.

The CDR3, as DNA: TGTGCCAGCAGTTACACAGGGGCGGACGAGCAGTACTTC. Protein sequence: CASSYTGADEQYF. The chain is built from TRBV6-2 or TRBV6-3 and TRBJ2-7; the match to TRBD1 covers 7 bases. Germline CDR1 MNHEY, CDR2 SVGEGT. The V and J ends lost 2 bases and 5 bases, in that order; junction bases with no gene match: 3. The CDR3 extends over 13 amino acids.

The chain carries TRBV18 and TRBJ2-5; D is perhaps TRBD2 (6 bases). The V end was cut by 3 bases, the J end by 0 bases, with 26 bases between. CDR1 is KGHSH and CDR2 is LQKENI in the germline V gene. The CDR3 loop spans 20 amino acids. DNA for the CDR3: TGTGCCAGCTCACCCACCCCAGGCGGAGGGAACCCCATGGACCAAGAGACCCAGTACTTC. This encodes CASSPTPGGGNPMDQETQYF.

The chain uses TRBV4-1 and TRBJ1-3, with no clear D. CDR1 MGHRA and CDR2 YSYEKL come from the germline V gene. V dropped 3 bases and J dropped 3 bases, with 24 bases sitting between them. This CDR3 region has 19 residues. CDR3 sequence: CASSHGGPGRTRGGNTIYF. The CDR3 DNA sequence: TGCGCCAGCAGCCACGGTGGTCCGGGTCGGACTAGAGGTGGAAACACCATATATTTT.

The V gene is TRBV30, the J gene TRBJ1-3, with D perhaps matching TRBD1 (5 bases). Trimming shortened V by 2 bases and J by 2 bases, and 13 bases separated the two germline ends. The CDR3 length is 15 residues. Germline loops: CDR1 GTSNPN, CDR2 SVGIG (reference sequence). This CDR3 reads CAWSWGGGAGNTIYF. The CDR3 coding sequence is TGTGCCTGGAGTTGGGGCGGGGGTGCTGGAAACACCATATATTTT.

The rearrangement joins TRBV5-4 to TRBJ2-2; D might be TRBD2 (6 bases). Germline loops: CDR1 SGHNT, CDR2 YYREEE (reference sequence). The CDR3 has 15 residues. V was shortened by 4 bases and J by 1 base, with 11 bases between the two germline ends. CDR3 amino acids: CASSPGLLNTGELFF. CDR3 sequence (DNA): TGTGCCAGCAGCCCGGGACTCCTGAACACCGGGGAGCTGTTTTTT. The whole variable domain, remainder taken from reference TRBV5-4 and TRBJ2-2, is ETGVTQSPTHLIKTRGQQVTLRCSSQSGHNTVSWYQQALGQGPQFIFQYYREEENGRGNFPPRFSGLQFPNYSSELNVNALELDDSALYLCASSPGLLNTGELFFGEGSRLTVL.